The 25 T cell receptor beta chains below come from one sample, sequenced in a study of CD8+ T cells in alopecia areata (dated by TCRdb to the late 2010s). Library prep was done by the immunoSEQ multiplex PCR assay. To provide template for TCR sequencing, every sample had RNA extracted and reverse transcribed into cDNA. This immuneACCESS table, as held by TCRdb, lists in-frame sequences with V and J called but not all clones. Of the missing ones, under half trace to an unresolved V gene in checked studies; the others have no known cause. The sample table lists about 140,000 clones, around 51% of them with a count of one. The ten largest clones capture 0.95% to 1% of the sample. This specimen's time point label, interpreted: baseline before oral tofacitinib. The sequences come from CD4+ T cells sorted from blood, collected at week 0. These receptors originate from a human donor with alopecia areata.

The chain links TRBV30 to TRBJ2-5; 10 positions agree with TRBD2. With 7 bases clipped from V and 5 bases from J, the junction kept 7 bases outside the gene matches. Germline lookup yields CDR1 GTSNPN and CDR2 SVGIG (reference sequence). The CDR3 extends over 13 amino acids. Here the CDR3 DNA reads TGTGCCTCAAGTGAGGGACTAGCGGAGACCCAGTACTTC. The encoded protein is CASSEGLAETQYF.

This clone occurred a few times. The chain joins TRBV19 to TRBJ1-4; 8 bases line up with TRBD1. Germline assignment: CDR1 LNHDA and CDR2 SQIVND (reference sequence). This CDR3 spans 15 amino acids. V gave up 6 bases and J gave up 4 bases; unmatched junction bases: 7. The CDR3: CASSLRGRGNEKLFF. The CDR3 DNA reads as TGTGCCAGTAGCCTCAGGGGGCGCGGTAATGAAAAACTGTTTTTT.

This clone was seen only a few times. CDR3 bases: TGTGCCAGCAGCGTGCTGACAGGGGGCGAGCAGTACTTC. It is translated as CASSVLTGGEQYF. The rearrangement uses TRBV9 and TRBJ2-7; 9 positions match TRBD1. V shed 2 bases and J 6 bases; nucleotides not matched to a gene: 3. The germline gives CDR1 SGDLS, CDR2 YYNGEE. The CDR3 is 13 amino acids.

This clone has more than one count but fewer than ten. The chain carries TRBV29-1 and TRBJ2-7, with 10 bases aligning to TRBD1. This CDR3 is 15 amino acids long. With V trimmed by 6 bases and J by 7 bases, 15 bases remained unmatched. CDR1 SQVTM and CDR2 ANQGSEA come from the germline V gene. The CDR3 reads CSVTPGTGDLGEQYF. In DNA form, the CDR3 reads TGCAGCGTCACCCCCGGGACAGGGGACCTGGGGGAGCAGTACTTC.

The V and J genes are TRBV30 and TRBJ2-3, with D unresolved. The germline V gene has CDR1 GTSNPN and CDR2 SVGIG (reference sequence). Trimming removed 3 bases at V and 2 bases at J, with 9 bases between. The CDR3 is 13 amino acids. The CDR3 loop reads CAWRPRPTDTQYF. The CDR3 DNA reads as TGTGCCTGGAGACCGAGACCCACAGATACGCAGTATTTT.

Concerning this clone: This CDR3 is also generated by other DNA sequences in the sample. The chain combines TRBV30 with TRBJ2-2; 8 bases fit TRBD1. The CDR3 spans 15 residues. The germline CDR1 and CDR2 sequences are GTSNPN and SVGIG (reference sequence). J was trimmed by 5 bases and V by 3 bases; bases with no gene match: 8. DNA for the CDR3: TGTGCCTGGAGCCCTGGACAGGGAAGAACCGGGGAGCTGTTTTTT. Translated, it gives CAWSPGQGRTGELFF.

The chain is built from TRBV30 and TRBJ1-2, with D hard to call. The germline gives CDR1 GTSNPN, CDR2 SVGIG (reference sequence). The CDR3 has 13 amino acids. V was pared by 1 base and J by 6 bases, with 12 bases between. The CDR3: CAWSGGVFDGYTF. The CDR3 DNA follows: TGTGCCTGGAGTGGCGGGGTATTTGATGGCTACACCTTC.

This clone was counted between two and nine times. This chain joins TRBV7-3 and TRBJ1-1; D not resolved. The CDR3 spans 15 residues. Germline CDR1 and CDR2: SGHTA and FQGTGA. V dropped 5 bases and J dropped 2 bases, with 15 bases sitting between them. CDR3 nucleotide sequence: TGTGCCAGCAGCGCGACGGCCGCCAGCAACACTGAAGCTTTCTTT. Translating it yields CASSATAASNTEAFF.

The V call is TRBV7-2, the J call TRBJ2-1; D call uncertain. CDR1 and CDR2 (germline): SGHTA, FQGNSA. CDR3 size: 13 residues. Trimming shortened V by 0 bases and J by 9 bases, and 9 bases separated the two germline ends. The CDR3 is CASSLAGIVEQFF. CDR3 DNA sequence: TGTGCCAGCAGCTTAGCAGGGATCGTTGAGCAGTTCTTC.

The chain joins TRBV5-1 to TRBJ1-2; 9 bases map to TRBD1. This CDR3 spans 14 amino acids. V lost 1 base to trimming and J lost 8 bases; unmatched junction nucleotides: 6. From germline, CDR1 is SGHRS and CDR2 YFSETQ. CDR3 amino acids: CASSLPQGQGGYTF. Written as DNA, the CDR3 is TGCGCCAGCAGCTTGCCCCAGGGACAGGGCGGCTACACCTTC.

This chain links TRBV2 with TRBJ2-1; 16 positions agree with TRBD2. Germline trimming cut 4 bases from V and 1 base from J; bases unmatched to any gene: 7. This CDR3 spans 19 amino acids. CDR1 SNHLY and CDR2 FYNNEI come from the germline V gene. In DNA form, the CDR3 reads TGTGCCAGCAGTGGGCCGGGACTAGCGGGAGGGTTGTCCTACAATGAGCAGTTCTTC. Amino acids: CASSGPGLAGGLSYNEQFF.

The chain couples TRBV2 to TRBJ1-1; 7 bases are a match to TRBD1. The germline CDR1 and CDR2 sequences are SNHLY and FYNNEI. There are 12 residues in the CDR3. The V and J ends lost 7 bases and 5 bases, in that order; junction bases with no gene match: 4. The CDR3 here is CASNRGETEAFF. DNA of the CDR3: TGTGCCAGCAACAGGGGAGAAACTGAAGCTTTCTTT.

This chain uses TRBV15 with TRBJ1-1; D is unresolved. The CDR3 is 12 residues long. With 4 bases removed from V and 8 bases from J, the gap between germline ends came to 11 bases. CDR1 and CDR2 (germline): LNHNV, YYDKDF (reference sequence). CDR3 sequence reads: CATSIGEAEAFF. As DNA, the CDR3 is TGTGCCACCAGCATAGGAGAGGCAGAAGCTTTCTTT.

The gene calls are TRBV5-1 and TRBJ2-5; a weak D match, TRBD1 (5 bases). From germline, CDR1 is SGHRS and CDR2 YFSETQ. This CDR3 has 13 amino acids. V was shortened by 0 bases and J by 5 bases, with 8 bases between the two germline ends. The CDR3 nucleotides are TGCGCCAGCAGCTTGGCAGGGCCTGAGACCCAGTACTTC. Its protein product is CASSLAGPETQYF.

This clone was recorded only once. V and J are TRBV9 and TRBJ2-4; perhaps D is TRBD1 or TRBD2 (5 bases each). The CDR3 contains 14 residues. Trimming took 3 bases from V and 7 from J, leaving 14 bases between them. Germline V gene lookup returns CDR1 SGDLS and CDR2 YYNGEE. DNA for the CDR3: TGTGCCAGCAGCGAGGTAGGAAGGGACAACATTCAGTACTTC. Residues: CASSEVGRDNIQYF. The whole variable domain, remainder taken from reference TRBV9 and TRBJ2-4, is DSGVTQTPKHLITATGQRVTLRCSPRSGDLSVYWYQQSLDQGLQFLIQYYNGEERAKGNILERFSAQQFPDLHSELNLSSLELGDSALYFCASSEVGRDNIQYFGAGTRLSVL.

The chain uses TRBV15 and TRBJ1-5; D gene uncertain. This CDR3 contains 12 residues. The V end was cut by 3 bases, the J end by 4 bases, with 4 bases between. Germline-derived CDR1 and CDR2 are LNHNV and YYDKDF (reference sequence). CDR3 bases: TGTGCCACCAGCAGCAATAATCAGCCCCAGCATTTT. Protein: CATSSNNQPQHF.

Only a few counts were recorded for this clone. The J gene is TRBJ1-2, the V gene TRBV2, with a tentative D call TRBD1 (5 bases). The ends were cut back, 6 bases at V and 11 bases at J, with 16 bases in the middle. The CDR3 runs to 12 residues. CDR1 is SNHLY, CDR2 FYNNEI, per germline. CDR3 residues: CASSPNRPGYTF. The DNA of the CDR3 is TGTGCCAGCAGCCCAAACAGGCCTGGTTACACCTTC.

This chain joins TRBV5-1 and TRBJ2-5; TRBD2 matches 9 bases. Looked up from germline, CDR1 is SGHRS and CDR2 is YFSETQ. CDR3 length equals 17 residues. J gave up 1 base and V 4 bases, and 11 bases lay outside the gene matches. The CDR3 loop is CASSPWNLAGFQETQYF. The CDR3 nucleotides are TGCGCCAGCAGCCCGTGGAACCTAGCGGGATTCCAAGAGACCCAGTACTTC.

The rearrangement uses TRBV30 and TRBJ1-1, with D possibly being TRBD1 (5 bases). The length of the CDR3 is 14 residues. CDR1 GTSNPN and CDR2 SVGIG come from the germline V gene (reference sequence). V lost 4 bases, J lost 0 bases, and 12 bases lay in between. Here the CDR3 reads CAWNLRGVNTEAFF. The CDR3 DNA reads as TGTGCCTGGAACCTGCGGGGGGTGAACACTGAAGCTTTCTTT.

This chain joins TRBV4-3 and TRBJ2-4; the D gene is possibly TRBD1 (6 bases). The CDR3 has 16 amino acids. Germline V CDR1 and CDR2: LGHNA, YSLEER. The V and J ends lost 5 bases and 4 bases respectively, with 18 bases between them. The CDR3 here is CASSASKQGNKNIQYF. The CDR3, as DNA: TGCGCCAGCAGCGCATCGAAACAGGGAAATAAAAACATTCAGTACTTC.

In regard to this clone: Other DNA sequences in the sample encode the same CDR3. V usage is TRBV30 and J usage is TRBJ2-5; tentative D call: TRBD1 (5 bases). Germline V lookup: CDR1 GTSNPN, CDR2 SVGIG (reference sequence). CDR3 size: 12 residues. The V gene lost 3 bases and the J gene lost 4 bases, with 9 bases spanning the gap. Here the CDR3 DNA reads TGTGCCTGGAGCCAGGGTAGAGAGACCCAGTACTTC. It codes for CAWSQGRETQYF.

The CDR3 loop is CASRASVETQYF. Here the CDR3 DNA reads TGTGCCAGCAGAGCCTCGGTTGAGACCCAGTACTTC. The chain is built from TRBV6-1 and TRBJ2-5, with unresolved D. V was trimmed by 6 bases and J by 5 bases, leaving 10 bases between them. CDR1 MNHNS and CDR2 SASEGT come from the germline V gene. The CDR3 loop spans 12 amino acids.

This clone was picked up a small number of times. V is TRBV5-1 and J is TRBJ2-5; the D is unclear. V shed 5 bases and J shed 1 base, with 9 bases lying between them. CDR3 length equals 13 residues. CDR1 and CDR2 from the germline V gene are SGHRS and YFSETQ. Here the CDR3 reads CASRPGSQETQYF. The DNA for the CDR3 is TGCGCCAGCAGGCCTGGGTCCCAAGAGACCCAGTACTTC.

This clone occurred once. The chain has TRBV6-5 and TRBJ1-2, with 7 bases identical to TRBD1. The CDR3 spans 15 residues. CDR1 and CDR2 from the germline V gene are MNHEY and SVGAGI. V lost 5 bases and J lost 1; bases outside the gene matches: 7. The CDR3 DNA follows: TGTGCCAGCAGTCCCAGACAGGGTTTTAACTATGGCTACACCTTC. Its translation is CASSPRQGFNYGYTF.

The chain links TRBV18 to TRBJ2-1; 13 positions agree with TRBD2. The CDR3 loop spans 16 amino acids. Germline loops: CDR1 KGHSH, CDR2 LQKENI. V shed 3 bases, J shed 5 bases, and the junction held 4 bases outside the gene matches. The CDR3 nucleotides read TGTGCCAGCTCACCCGGGACTAGCGGGGCAAACAATGAGCAGTTCTTC. As protein: CASSPGTSGANNEQFF.